The 22 T cell receptor beta chains given below trace back to one sample, sequenced in a study of control samples from healthy donors and cancer patients. Libraries were prepared by immunoSEQ multiplex PCR; TCRdb keeps only in-frame clonotypes and omits some of them. The sample lists about 89,000 clones, roughly 84% seen once, with around 2.1% in the top ten. Sequenced material: blood. Source of these receptors: a woman aged 40 to 49 in good health.

The chain has TRBV5-1 and TRBJ1-3; D is possibly TRBD1 (6 bases). Trimming took off 0 bases at V and 4 bases at J, with 8 bases between the two ends. The CDR3 has 14 amino acids. Germline V gene lookup returns CDR1 SGHRS and CDR2 YFSETQ. CDR3 nucleotide sequence: TGCGCCAGCAGCTTGGCAGGGGCAGGAAACACCATATATTTT. Amino acids: CASSLAGAGNTIYF.

This clone was seen only once. This chain joins TRBV18 and TRBJ1-1, with D possibly TRBD1 on 5 matching bases. Trimming shortened V by 3 bases and J by 3 bases, and 11 bases separated the two germline ends. Germline V gene lookup returns CDR1 KGHSH and CDR2 LQKENI. This CDR3 comprises 14 residues. CDR3 in amino acids: CASSPAQGHTEAFF. The CDR3 DNA reads TGTGCCAGCTCACCGGCTCAGGGACACACTGAAGCTTTCTTT.

V gene TRBV7-2 combines with J gene TRBJ1-1, with 7 bases fitting TRBD1. The CDR3 loop spans 12 amino acids. Germline CDR1 SGHTA, CDR2 FQGNSA. J was trimmed by 8 bases and V by 4 bases; bases with no gene match: 4. As DNA, the CDR3 is TGTGCCAGCAGCTACCCCAGGGGGGAAGCTTTCTTT. The encoded protein is CASSYPRGEAFF. Combining the CDR3 with reference TRBV7-2 and TRBJ1-1 gives the whole variable domain GAGVSQSPSNKVTEKGKDVELRCDPISGHTALYWYRQSLGQGLEFLIYFQGNSAPDKSGLPSDRFSAERTGGSVSTLTIQRTQQEDSAVYLCASSYPRGEAFFGQGTRLTVV.

The chain uses TRBV11-3 and TRBJ2-3; 9 positions agree with TRBD2. In germline, CDR1 is SGHNT, CDR2 YENEEA. The CDR3 sequence is 16 residues long. V lost 6 bases, J lost 1 base, and 8 bases stayed unmatched. The CDR3 protein is CASSFSKRGGTDTQYF. DNA of the CDR3: TGTGCCAGCAGTTTTAGCAAGCGGGGGGGCACAGATACGCAGTATTTT.

The chain joins TRBV12-3 or TRBV12-4 to TRBJ1-5, with D unclear. This CDR3 is 13 amino acids long. V shed 2 bases and J shed 1 base, with 3 bases lying between them. The CDR3 nucleotides are TGTGCCAGCAGTTTAATGAGCAATCAGCCCCAGCATTTT. Translated, it gives CASSLMSNQPQHF.

This clone was observed once. CDR3 residues: CSVESRPGQGSDEQFF. Here the CDR3 DNA reads TGCAGCGTTGAGTCCCGGCCGGGACAGGGTAGCGATGAGCAGTTCTTC. The genes are TRBV29-1 and TRBJ2-1, with 9 bases fitting TRBD1. The length of the CDR3 is 16 residues. Germline V lookup: CDR1 SQVTM, CDR2 ANQGSEA. Unmatched junction bases numbered 14, after V lost 3 bases and J lost 8 bases.

The rearrangement uses TRBV5-6 and TRBJ1-4; a weak D match, TRBD1 (6 bases). This CDR3 region has 16 residues. Germline CDR1 is SGHDT and CDR2 is YYEEEE. V was pared by 3 bases and J by 7 bases, with 19 bases between. The CDR3 spells CASSWGGGHYIEKLFF. The CDR3 region has the DNA TGTGCCAGCAGCTGGGGCGGGGGGCATTACATTGAAAAACTGTTTTTT.

J is TRBJ1-1 and V is TRBV2; TRBD1 might be the D (6 bases). V was cut by 9 bases and J by 6 bases, with 11 bases left in between. Per germline, CDR1 SNHLY and CDR2 FYNNEI. CDR3 length: 11 residues. The chain's CDR3 is CASTGFPEAFF. The CDR3 nucleotides are TGTGCCAGTACAGGGTTCCCTGAAGCTTTCTTT. Combining the CDR3 with reference TRBV2 and TRBJ1-1 gives the whole variable domain EPEVTQTPSHQVTQMGQEVILRCVPISNHLYFYWYRQILGQKVEFLVSFYNNEISEKSEIFDDQFSVERPDGSNFTLKIRSTKLEDSAMYFCASTGFPEAFFGQGTRLTVV.

The chain carries TRBV7-8 and TRBJ1-1; D might be TRBD1 (5 bases). The CDR3 consists of 15 residues. V shed 5 bases and J shed 4 bases, with 17 bases lying between them. Germline CDR1 SGHVS, CDR2 FQNEAQ. The CDR3 is CASSPIPGSGTEAFF. As DNA, the CDR3 is TGTGCCAGCAGCCCCATCCCAGGGTCTGGCACTGAAGCTTTCTTT.

V usage is TRBV7-8 and J usage is TRBJ2-7, with TRBD1 identical over 11 bases. V was clipped by 3 bases and J by 3 bases; unmatched bases: 13. CDR1 and CDR2 (germline): SGHVS, FQNEAQ. The length of the CDR3 is 18 residues. The CDR3: CASSFSLQGTGGFYEQYF. The CDR3 DNA sequence: TGTGCCAGCAGCTTTTCTTTACAAGGGACAGGGGGGTTCTACGAGCAGTACTTC.

The chain is built from TRBV30 and TRBJ1-1; D may be TRBD1 (6 bases). CDR1 and CDR2 (germline): GTSNPN, SVGIG (reference sequence). V was trimmed by 3 bases and J by 0 bases, leaving 14 bases between them. The CDR3 sequence is 15 residues long. This CDR3 reads CAWSFLRDMNTEAFF. The CDR3 DNA reads TGTGCCTGGAGCTTCCTCAGGGACATGAACACTGAAGCTTTCTTT.

This chain uses TRBV2 with TRBJ1-1; TRBD1 is a possible D gene (5 bases). Trimming removed 9 bases at V and 5 bases at J, with 19 bases between. The CDR3 loop spans 14 amino acids. CDR1 and CDR2 (germline): SNHLY, FYNNEI. The CDR3 bases are TGTGCCAGTAGTTTAGCCGGGGCGCAAACTGAAGCTTTCTTT. The encoded protein is CASSLAGAQTEAFF.

This rearrangement joins TRBV15 to TRBJ2-5, with D tentatively TRBD2 (5 bases). This CDR3 contains 15 residues. Trimming shortened V by 1 base and J by 4 bases, and 13 bases separated the two germline ends. CDR1 is LNHNV and CDR2 is YYDKDF in the germline V gene (reference sequence). The DNA for the CDR3 is TGTGCCACCAGCAGAGCCGGGCCCCGGGGAGAGACCCAGTACTTC. It yields the protein CATSRAGPRGETQYF.

The CDR3 is CATSATGPGAEAFF. The CDR3 coding sequence is TGTGCCACCAGTGCCACCGGACCGGGGGCTGAAGCTTTCTTT. The chain couples TRBV24-1 to TRBJ1-1; D may be TRBD1 (5 bases). The CDR3 has 14 amino acids. V lost 5 bases to trimming and J lost 6 bases, with 15 bases between them. Looked up from germline, CDR1 is KGHDR and CDR2 is SFDVKD.

This clone has a handful of counts. The chain carries TRBV7-2 and TRBJ2-7, with unresolved D. V lost 5 bases and J 7 bases, leaving 18 bases between the germline ends. This CDR3 is built from 14 residues. Germline-derived CDR1 and CDR2 are SGHTA and FQGNSA. CDR3 sequence (DNA): TGTGCCAGCAGCCTCTACGGGCCCGGGTCGGAGCAGTACTTC. Its protein is CASSLYGPGSEQYF.

J is TRBJ2-3 and V is TRBV4-1; TRBD2 matches at 10 bases. CDR1 is MGHRA, CDR2 YSYEKL, per germline. Losses at the gene ends were 5 bases for V and 0 bases for J; bases not matched to a gene: 11. CDR3 size: 18 residues. Here the CDR3 DNA reads TGCGCCAGCAGCTACCGCGGACTAGCGGAAACTAGCACAGATACGCAGTATTTT. It translates to CASSYRGLAETSTDTQYF.

The chain couples TRBV13 to TRBJ1-2; D perhaps matches TRBD1 (6 bases). The V and J ends lost 3 bases and 3 bases respectively, with 11 bases between them. The CDR3 spans 14 residues. Germline V CDR1 and CDR2: PRHDT, FYEKMQ (reference sequence). This CDR3 reads CASSLNRQDYGYTF. For the CDR3, the DNA is TGTGCCAGCAGCTTGAATCGACAGGACTATGGCTACACCTTC. Supplemented by reference TRBV13 and TRBJ1-2, the full variable domain reads AAGVIQSPRHLIKEKRETATLKCYPIPRHDTVYWYQQGPGQDPQFLISFYEKMQSDKGSIPDRFSAQQFSDYHSELNMSSLELGDSALYFCASSLNRQDYGYTFGSGTRLTVV.

This clone has a handful of counts. V is TRBV2 and J is TRBJ1-1; D is unclear. There are 18 residues in the CDR3. V was shortened by 1 base and J by 0 bases, with 18 bases between the two germline ends. CDR1 is SNHLY, CDR2 FYNNEI, per germline. The CDR3 sequence is CASSEGYFRGVMNTEAFF. The CDR3 DNA sequence: TGTGCCAGCAGTGAAGGTTATTTTCGGGGAGTCATGAACACTGAAGCTTTCTTT. The whole variable domain, filled in from reference TRBV2 and TRBJ1-1, reads EPEVTQTPSHQVTQMGQEVILRCVPISNHLYFYWYRQILGQKVEFLVSFYNNEISEKSEIFDDQFSVERPDGSNFTLKIRSTKLEDSAMYFCASSEGYFRGVMNTEAFFGQGTRLTVV.

The gene calls are TRBV5-6 and TRBJ2-2, with D possibly matching TRBD2 (6 bases). The V end lost 3 bases, the J end lost 4 bases, and 16 bases lay between the germline ends. The germline V gene encodes CDR1 SGHDT and CDR2 YYEEEE. The CDR3 contains 16 residues. CDR3 sequence: CASSSGGGVITGELFF. The CDR3 DNA sequence: TGTGCCAGCAGCTCGGGCGGAGGGGTTATCACCGGGGAGCTGTTTTTT.

CDR3 sequence: CASRAEDTQYF. In nucleotides, the CDR3 is TGTGCCAGCCGGGCCGAGGATACGCAGTATTTT. The gene calls are TRBV6-5 and TRBJ2-3, with no clear D. Looked up from germline, CDR1 is MNHEY and CDR2 is SVGAGI. This CDR3 is built from 11 residues. V lost 8 bases and J 6 bases, leaving 9 bases between the germline ends.

The rearrangement joins TRBV7-2 to TRBJ1-2; D is perhaps TRBD1 (6 bases). The V end lost 5 bases, the J end lost 5 bases, and 18 bases lay between the germline ends. Germline CDR1 is SGHTA and CDR2 is FQGNSA. This CDR3 contains 15 residues. The CDR3 bases are TGTGCCAGCAGCCCGGTGGCAGGGAGGGGGTATGGCTACACCTTC. Its protein is CASSPVAGRGYGYTF.

The chain joins TRBV15 to TRBJ2-2; a weak D match, TRBD2 (5 bases). The CDR3 has 17 amino acids. The V end was cut by 1 base, the J end by 7 bases, with 19 bases between. Germline-derived CDR1 and CDR2 are LNHNV and YYDKDF (reference sequence). Here the CDR3 reads CATSRGLESGKNGELFF. CDR3 sequence (DNA): TGTGCCACCAGCAGAGGCCTTGAGTCGGGGAAAAACGGGGAGCTGTTTTTT. The whole variable domain, remainder taken from reference TRBV15 and TRBJ2-2, is DAMVIQNPRYQVTQFGKPVTLSCSQTLNHNVMYWYQQKSSQAPKLLFHYYDKDFNNEADTPDNFQSRRPNTSFCFLDIRSPGLGDTAMYLCATSRGLESGKNGELFFGEGSRLTVL.